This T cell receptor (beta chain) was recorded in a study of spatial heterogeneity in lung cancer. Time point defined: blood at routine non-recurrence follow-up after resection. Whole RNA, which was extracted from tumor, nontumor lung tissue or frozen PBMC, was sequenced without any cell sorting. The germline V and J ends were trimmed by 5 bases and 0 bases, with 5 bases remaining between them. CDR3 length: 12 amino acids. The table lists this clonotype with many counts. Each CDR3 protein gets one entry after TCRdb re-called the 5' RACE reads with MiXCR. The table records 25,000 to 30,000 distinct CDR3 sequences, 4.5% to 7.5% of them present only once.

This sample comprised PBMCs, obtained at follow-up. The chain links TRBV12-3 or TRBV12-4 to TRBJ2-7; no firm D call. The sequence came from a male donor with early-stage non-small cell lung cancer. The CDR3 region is CASSDGSYEQYF. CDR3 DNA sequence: TGTGCCAGCAGTGACGGCTCCTACGAGCAGTACTTC.